The entry below describes one T cell receptor beta chain. Antigen specificity is unknown. The data were obtained in a study of spatial heterogeneity in lung cancer. The germline CDR1 and CDR2 sequences are MNHEY and SVGAGI. The CDR3 runs to 15 residues. V dropped 0 bases and J dropped 11 bases, with 17 bases sitting between them. Whole-study results and caveats: The study found ubiquitous expanded tumor TCRs in blood more at resection than follow-up.

Time point: sample taken at primary tumor resection. Frozen PBMC, nontumor lung or tumor provided whole RNA, which was sequenced unsorted. Untreated early-stage non-small cell lung cancer patients, roughly 72 in total, were the donors. TCRdb reprocessed the 5' RACE reads via MiXCR and lists one record per CDR3 protein. The sample has about 95,000 distinct CDR3 sequences, 7.5% to 10% seen once. The chain has TRBV6-5 and TRBJ2-4; possibly TRBD2 for D (6 bases). Material: PBMCs, obtained at surgery. The receptor was derived from a male donor with early-stage non-small cell lung cancer. In DNA form, the CDR3 reads TGTGCCAGCAGTTACTCGGGCAGGGCAGGAGGGGTTCAGTACTTC. This encodes CASSYSGRAGGVQYF.